The 6 T cell receptor beta chains below come from one sample, sequenced in a study of beta chain features in type 1 diabetes. The study, taken as a whole, reports: The study found moderately but significantly shorter TCRB CDR3s in all four CD4+ subsets of Type 1 diabetes patients.

These receptors' targets are unknown. The study reverse transcribed the entire isolated RNA, so it sequenced expressed TCRB transcripts. Generated by immunoSEQ multiplex PCR, the TCRdb table keeps only in-frame clones and is missing some. The sample has about 650,000 clones, around an eighth seen once; the top ten hold around 0.12%. The sample consisted of naive CD4+ T cells from blood. These receptors all stem from a man aged 30 to 39 with type 1 diabetes.

V usage is TRBV9 and J usage is TRBJ2-7; 9 bases align to TRBD1. With 3 bases clipped from V and 1 base from J, the junction kept 5 bases outside the gene matches. This CDR3 has 15 residues. Germline CDR1 SGDLS, CDR2 YYNGEE. The CDR3 loop is CASSARGTGSYEQYF. CDR3 coding DNA: TGTGCCAGCAGCGCCCGGGGGACAGGGTCCTACGAGCAGTACTTC. The whole variable domain, filled in from reference TRBV9 and TRBJ2-7, reads DSGVTQTPKHLITATGQRVTLRCSPRSGDLSVYWYQQSLDQGLQFLIQYYNGEERAKGNILERFSAQQFPDLHSELNLSSLELGDSALYFCASSARGTGSYEQYFGPGTRLTVT.

This clone appeared a few times. The gene calls are TRBV14 and TRBJ2-1; D might be TRBD1 or TRBD2, each matching 5 bases. CDR1 and CDR2 from the germline V gene are SGHDN and FVKESK. CDR3 length equals 16 residues. Trimming removed 4 bases from V and 5 bases from J, with 18 bases in between. The CDR3 loop reads CASSRLLGRENNEQFF. For the CDR3, the DNA is TGTGCCAGCAGCCGCTTATTGGGCAGGGAGAACAATGAGCAGTTCTTC.

V is TRBV7-8 and J is TRBJ1-2, with no clear D. V dropped 5 bases and J dropped 4 bases, with 8 bases sitting between them. Germline-derived CDR1 and CDR2 are SGHVS and FQNEAQ. The CDR3 spans 12 residues. Here the CDR3 DNA reads TGTGCCAGCAGCCTCGGACTCTATGGCTACACCTTC. Residues: CASSLGLYGYTF. Supplemented by reference TRBV7-8 and TRBJ1-2, the full variable domain reads GAGVSQSPRYKVAKRGQDVALRCDPISGHVSLFWYQQALGQGPEFLTYFQNEAQLDKSGLPSDRFFAERPEGSVSTLKIQRTQQEDSAVYLCASSLGLYGYTFGSGTRLTVV.

The chain carries TRBV9 and TRBJ2-3; a weak D match, TRBD2 (6 bases). CDR1 is SGDLS and CDR2 is YYNGEE in the germline V gene. The V and J ends lost 5 bases and 5 bases respectively, with 12 bases between them. The CDR3 spans 13 residues. The CDR3 loop is CASSGGSKDTQYF. The DNA of the CDR3 is TGTGCCAGCAGTGGGGGGAGTAAAGATACGCAGTATTTT.

The chain uses TRBV7-9 and TRBJ1-2; D gene ambiguous. Trimming cost V 5 bases and J 6 bases, with 19 bases left between them. Germline CDR1 SEHNR, CDR2 FQNEAQ (reference sequence). This CDR3 contains 15 residues. The CDR3 sequence: CASSLGPRGSDGYTF. The CDR3 bases are TGTGCCAGCAGCCTCGGCCCCCGGGGTAGTGATGGCTACACCTTC.

This clone has just a few counts. The V call is TRBV28, the J call TRBJ2-5; unclear D gene. There are 14 residues in the CDR3. Germline V gene sequence: CDR1 MDHEN, CDR2 SYDVKM. Trimming pared 4 bases from V and 1 base from J, leaving 10 bases between. The CDR3, as DNA: TGTGCCAGCAGTTATTCCACAGCCCAAGAGACCCAGTACTTC. This gives the protein CASSYSTAQETQYF.